The 12 T cell receptor beta chains given below trace back to one sample, sequenced in a study of cytomegalovirus exposure and HLA in healthy donors. TCRdb's copy holds only in-frame clones and misses some; the assay was immunoSEQ multiplex PCR. Of some 170,000 clones in the sample, roughly nine tenths were seen once. Material: PBMCs. These receptor sequences come from a man aged 18 to 30 in good health and CMV-seropositive.

In DNA, the CDR3 is TGTGCCAGCACAGGACAGAAAAACATTCAGTACTTC. Amino acids: CASTGQKNIQYF. The genes are TRBV2 and TRBJ2-4; possibly TRBD1 for D (6 bases). The CDR3 consists of 12 residues. Trimming removed 7 bases at V and 4 bases at J, with 8 bases between. From germline, CDR1 is SNHLY and CDR2 FYNNEI.

This clone was seen just once. The chain employs TRBV7-6 and TRBJ2-1; 8 nucleotides align to TRBD1. The V and J ends lost 5 bases and 5 bases, in that order; junction bases with no gene match: 5. CDR1 SGHVS and CDR2 FNYEAQ come from the germline V gene. The CDR3 spans 14 residues. CDR3 DNA: TGTGCCAGCAGCCCCCAGGGGGCAAACAATGAGCAGTTCTTC. Translating gives CASSPQGANNEQFF. Full variable domain (outside the CDR3, taken from reference TRBV7-6 and TRBJ2-1): GAGVSQSPRYKVTKRGQDVALRCDPISGHVSLYWYRQALGQGPEFLTYFNYEAQQDKSGLPNDRFSAERPEGSISTLTIQRTEQRDSAMYRCASSPQGANNEQFFGPGTRLTVL.

The CDR3 nucleotides are TGTGCCAGCAGCGTAGCTACGGGGTTGCCCTACAATGAGCAGTTCTTC. Encoded protein: CASSVATGLPYNEQFF. The J gene is TRBJ2-1, the V gene TRBV9; TRBD2 is a possible D gene (5 bases). CDR3 size: 16 residues. The germline V and J ends were trimmed by 0 bases and 2 bases, with 12 bases remaining between them. The germline CDR1 and CDR2 sequences are SGDLS and YYNGEE. Based on the CDR3 plus reference TRBV9 and TRBJ2-1, the full variable domain is DSGVTQTPKHLITATGQRVTLRCSPRSGDLSVYWYQQSLDQGLQFLIQYYNGEERAKGNILERFSAQQFPDLHSELNLSSLELGDSALYFCASSVATGLPYNEQFFGPGTRLTVL.

The chain couples TRBV7-9 to TRBJ1-6, with 10 bases aligning to TRBD1. Germline-derived CDR1 and CDR2 are SEHNR and FQNEAQ (reference sequence). CDR3 size: 15 residues. After removal of 5 bases from V and 5 bases from J, the junction contained 3 bases not matched to a gene. The CDR3 reads CASSGGTGDNSPLHF. For the CDR3, the DNA is TGTGCCAGCAGCGGGGGGACAGGGGATAATTCACCCCTCCACTTT.

The V call is TRBV7-9, the J call TRBJ2-5; the match to TRBD2 covers 10 bases. J was trimmed by 5 bases and V by 7 bases; bases with no gene match: 10. Germline V lookup: CDR1 SEHNR, CDR2 FQNEAQ (reference sequence). The CDR3 runs to 15 residues. The CDR3 loop reads CASTESGGASETQYF. The CDR3 DNA sequence: TGTGCCAGCACCGAGAGCGGGGGGGCTTCGGAGACCCAGTACTTC.

This clone was found once. The gene calls are TRBV6-1 and TRBJ2-7; a possible D gene is TRBD1 (5 bases). This CDR3 has 11 residues. The V end lost 11 bases, the J end lost 5 bases, and 13 bases lay between the germline ends. The germline V gene encodes CDR1 MNHNS and CDR2 SASEGT. The CDR3 is CAVSGNDEQYF. In DNA, the CDR3 is TGTGCCGTGTCAGGGAACGACGAGCAGTACTTC.

This clone has a handful of counts. This sequence joins TRBV4-2 and TRBJ2-2; D perhaps matches TRBD2 (5 bases). The CDR3 totals 16 residues. V lost 2 bases, J lost 2 bases, and 12 bases lay in between. Germline V lookup: CDR1 LGHNA, CDR2 YNFKEQ. The CDR3 spells CASSQLRELNTGELFF. The CDR3 bases are TGTGCCAGCAGCCAATTGAGGGAGCTCAACACCGGGGAGCTGTTTTTT.

The chain joins TRBV7-2 to TRBJ1-4; D perhaps matches TRBD1 (5 bases). With 5 bases removed from V and 8 bases from J, the gap between germline ends came to 9 bases. The CDR3 spans 12 residues. CDR1 SGHTA and CDR2 FQGNSA come from the germline V gene. CDR3 sequence (DNA): TGTGCCAGCAGCCCTGACAGAGAAAAACTGTTTTTT. Amino acid sequence: CASSPDREKLFF.

The table lists this clone with a count of one. The chain is built from TRBV13 and TRBJ2-7; D gene ambiguous. V shed 0 bases and J shed 8 bases, with 8 bases lying between them. This CDR3 contains 12 residues. Germline V CDR1 and CDR2: PRHDT, FYEKMQ (reference sequence). CDR3 sequence (DNA): TGTGCCAGCAGCTTAGGGGGCCAGAAGCAGTACTTC. It is translated as CASSLGGQKQYF.

Here the CDR3 reads CSVDDGDRGTYEQYF. The CDR3 region has the DNA TGCAGCGTTGATGATGGGGACAGGGGAACCTACGAGCAGTACTTC. V usage is TRBV29-1 and J usage is TRBJ2-7; TRBD1 aligns across 10 bases. Germline V gene lookup returns CDR1 SQVTM and CDR2 ANQGSEA. Trimming cost V 3 bases and J 2 bases; bases outside gene matches: 7. This CDR3 has 15 amino acids.

The V and J genes are TRBV7-9 and TRBJ2-1; 10 nucleotides line up with TRBD1. The CDR3 contains 16 residues. The V gene end was trimmed by 4 bases and the J gene end by 4 bases; junction bases not matched to a gene: 7. CDR1 and CDR2 from the germline V gene are SEHNR and FQNEAQ (reference sequence). For the CDR3, the DNA is TGTGCCAGCAGCTCTGGACAGGGGGGCCCGTACAATGAGCAGTTCTTC. This gives the protein CASSSGQGGPYNEQFF.

This sequence joins TRBV5-6 and TRBJ1-2; D possibly corresponds to TRBD1 (6 bases). CDR1 and CDR2 from the germline V gene are SGHDT and YYEEEE. CDR3 size: 12 residues. Trimming cost V 3 bases and J 5 bases, with 8 bases left between them. The CDR3 DNA follows: TGTGCCAGCAGCTCCAGGGGTTATGGCTACACCTTC. Its translation is CASSSRGYGYTF.